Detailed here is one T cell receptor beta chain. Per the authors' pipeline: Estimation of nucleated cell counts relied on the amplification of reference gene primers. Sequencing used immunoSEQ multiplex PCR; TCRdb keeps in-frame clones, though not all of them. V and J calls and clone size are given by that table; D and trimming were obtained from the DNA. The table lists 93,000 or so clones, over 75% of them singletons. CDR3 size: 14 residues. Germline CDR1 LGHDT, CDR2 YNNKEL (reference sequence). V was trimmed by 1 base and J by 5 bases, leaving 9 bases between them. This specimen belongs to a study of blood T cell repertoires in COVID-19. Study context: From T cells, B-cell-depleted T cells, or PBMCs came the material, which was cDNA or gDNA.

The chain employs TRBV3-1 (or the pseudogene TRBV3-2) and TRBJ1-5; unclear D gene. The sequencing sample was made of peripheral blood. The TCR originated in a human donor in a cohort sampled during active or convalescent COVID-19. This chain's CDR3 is CASSQAARDQPQHF. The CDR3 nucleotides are TGTGCCAGCAGCCAAGCCGCCCGCGATCAGCCCCAGCATTTT.